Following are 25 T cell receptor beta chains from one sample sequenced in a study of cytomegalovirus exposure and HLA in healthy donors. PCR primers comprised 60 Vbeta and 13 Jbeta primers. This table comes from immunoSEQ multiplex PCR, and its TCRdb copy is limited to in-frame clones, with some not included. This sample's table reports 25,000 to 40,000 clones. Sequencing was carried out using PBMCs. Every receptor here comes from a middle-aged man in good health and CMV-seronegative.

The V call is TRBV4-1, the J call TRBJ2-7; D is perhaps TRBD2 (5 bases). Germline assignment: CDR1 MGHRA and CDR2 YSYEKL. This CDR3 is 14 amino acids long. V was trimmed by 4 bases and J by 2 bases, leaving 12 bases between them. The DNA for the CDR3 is TGCGCCAGCAGCCCTGACTTTAGCGCCTACGAGCAGTACTTC. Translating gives CASSPDFSAYEQYF.

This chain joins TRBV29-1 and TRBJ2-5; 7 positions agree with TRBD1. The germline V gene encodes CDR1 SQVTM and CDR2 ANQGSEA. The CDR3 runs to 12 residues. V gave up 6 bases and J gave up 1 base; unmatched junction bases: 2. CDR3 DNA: TGCAGCGTGTGGACAGGCCAAGAGACCCAGTACTTC. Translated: CSVWTGQETQYF. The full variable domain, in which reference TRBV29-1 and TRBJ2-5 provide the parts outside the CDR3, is SAVISQKPSRDICQRGTSLTIQCQVDSQVTMMFWYRQQPGQSLTLIATANQGSEATYESGFVIDKFPISRPNLTFSTLTVSNMSPEDSSIYLCSVWTGQETQYFGPGTRLLVL.

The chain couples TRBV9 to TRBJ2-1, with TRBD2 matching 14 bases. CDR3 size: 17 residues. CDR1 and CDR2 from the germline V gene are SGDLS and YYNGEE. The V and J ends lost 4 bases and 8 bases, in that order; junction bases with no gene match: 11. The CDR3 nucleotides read TGTGCCAGCAGCCAAGGACTAGCGGGAGGCTCGTTCGATGAGCAGTTCTTC. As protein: CASSQGLAGGSFDEQFF.

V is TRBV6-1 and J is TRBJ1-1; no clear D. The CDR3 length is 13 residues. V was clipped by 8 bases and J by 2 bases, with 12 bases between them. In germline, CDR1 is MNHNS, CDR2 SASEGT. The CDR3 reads CASQEQQNTEAFF. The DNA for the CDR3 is TGTGCCAGCCAAGAACAGCAAAACACTGAAGCTTTCTTT.

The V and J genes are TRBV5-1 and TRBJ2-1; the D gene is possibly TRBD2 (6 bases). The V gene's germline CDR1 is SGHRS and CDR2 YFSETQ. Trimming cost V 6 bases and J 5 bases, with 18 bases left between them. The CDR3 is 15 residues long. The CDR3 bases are TGCGCCAGCAACATAGACGGGAGTTCCGACAATGAGCAGTTCTTC. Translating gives CASNIDGSSDNEQFF.

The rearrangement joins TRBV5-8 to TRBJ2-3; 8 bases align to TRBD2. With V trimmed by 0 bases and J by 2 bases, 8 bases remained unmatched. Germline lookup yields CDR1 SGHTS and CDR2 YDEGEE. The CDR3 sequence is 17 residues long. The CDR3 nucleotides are TGTGCCAGCAGCTTGGAAGGGGGGACTAGTTTCACAGATACGCAGTATTTT. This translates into CASSLEGGTSFTDTQYF.

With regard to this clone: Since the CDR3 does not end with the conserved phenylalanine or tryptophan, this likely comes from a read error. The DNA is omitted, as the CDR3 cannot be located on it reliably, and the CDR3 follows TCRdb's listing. CDR3: CSAGGALL. The chain employs TRBV20-1 and TRBJ1-1; the DNA was not used to check the table's D call, TRBD1. The CDR3 region is 8 residues in length, termini included. Per germline, CDR1 DFQATT and CDR2 SNEGSKA (reference sequence).

The CDR3, as DNA: TGCGCCAGCAGCTCCGGACTAGCGGGAGGGCAAGAGACCCAGTACTTC. Protein: CASSSGLAGGQETQYF. The chain is built from TRBV5-1 and TRBJ2-5; 15 bases are a match to TRBD2. CDR3 size: 16 residues. V dropped 3 bases and J dropped 2; count of bases not matched to a gene: 2. Germline CDR1 SGHRS, CDR2 YFSETQ.

The CDR3 coding sequence is TGCGCCAGCAGCCGCACAGGGGCCACCGGGGAGCTGTTTTTT. Amino acids: CASSRTGATGELFF. The chain couples TRBV5-1 to TRBJ2-2, with 7 bases that match TRBD1. V gave up 4 bases and J gave up 4 bases; unmatched junction bases: 4. The CDR3 runs to 14 residues. The V gene's germline CDR1 is SGHRS and CDR2 YFSETQ.

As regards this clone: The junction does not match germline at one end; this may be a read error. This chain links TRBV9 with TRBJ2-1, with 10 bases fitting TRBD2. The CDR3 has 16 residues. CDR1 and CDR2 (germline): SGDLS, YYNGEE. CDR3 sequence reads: CASSMGLASSDNEQFF. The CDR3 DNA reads TGTGCCAGCAGCATGGGACTAGCGAGCTCCGACAATGAGCAGTTCTTC.

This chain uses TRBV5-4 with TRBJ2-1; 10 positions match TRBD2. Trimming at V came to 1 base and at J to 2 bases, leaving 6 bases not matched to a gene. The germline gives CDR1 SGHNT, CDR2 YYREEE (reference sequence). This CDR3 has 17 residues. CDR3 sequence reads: CASSLSRTSGAYNEQFF. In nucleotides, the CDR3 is TGTGCCAGCAGCTTGTCCAGGACTAGCGGAGCCTACAATGAGCAGTTCTTC.

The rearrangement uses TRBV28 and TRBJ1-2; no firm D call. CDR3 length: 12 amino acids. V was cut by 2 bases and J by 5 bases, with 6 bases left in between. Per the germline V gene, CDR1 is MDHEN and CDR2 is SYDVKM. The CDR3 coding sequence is TGTGCCAGCAGTTTACCAGGTTATGGCTACACCTTC. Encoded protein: CASSLPGYGYTF.

CDR3 DNA sequence: TGTGCCTGGAGGGGGACAGGGAGGTGGACTGAAGCTTTCTTT. Encoded protein: CAWRGTGRWTEAFF. V usage is TRBV30 and J usage is TRBJ1-1, with TRBD1 identical over 9 bases. Trimming took 3 bases from V and 5 from J; bases not matched to a gene: 7. Germline CDR1 and CDR2: GTSNPN and SVGIG (reference sequence). The CDR3 is 14 amino acids.

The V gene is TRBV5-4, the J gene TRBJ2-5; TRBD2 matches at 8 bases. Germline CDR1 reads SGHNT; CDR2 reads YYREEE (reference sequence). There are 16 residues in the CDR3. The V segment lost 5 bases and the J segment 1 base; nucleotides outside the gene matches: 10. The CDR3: CASRMQGAGGQETQYF. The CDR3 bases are TGTGCCAGCAGGATGCAGGGCGCGGGGGGCCAAGAGACCCAGTACTTC. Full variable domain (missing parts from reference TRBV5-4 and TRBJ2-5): ETGVTQSPTHLIKTRGQQVTLRCSSQSGHNTVSWYQQALGQGPQFIFQYYREEENGRGNFPPRFSGLQFPNYSSELNVNALELDDSALYLCASRMQGAGGQETQYFGPGTRLLVL.

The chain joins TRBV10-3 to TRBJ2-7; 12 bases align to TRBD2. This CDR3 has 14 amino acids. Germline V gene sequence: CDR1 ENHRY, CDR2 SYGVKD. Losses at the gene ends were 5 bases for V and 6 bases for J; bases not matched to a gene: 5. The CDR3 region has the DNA TGTGCCATCAGTCGACTAGCGGGAGAGGGCGAGCAGTACTTC. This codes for CAISRLAGEGEQYF.

CDR3 DNA: TGTGCCAGCAGCCTCAGACAGGGCAGGAGCAATCAGCCCCAGCATTTT. Its protein is CASSLRQGRSNQPQHF. V gene TRBV13 combines with J gene TRBJ1-5, with 7 bases lining up with TRBD1. The CDR3 consists of 16 residues. The V and J ends lost 5 bases and 1 base, in that order; junction bases with no gene match: 8. The V gene's germline CDR1 is PRHDT and CDR2 FYEKMQ (reference sequence). Filled out from reference TRBV13 and TRBJ1-5, the complete variable domain reads AAGVIQSPRHLIKEKRETATLKCYPIPRHDTVYWYQQGPGQDPQFLISFYEKMQSDKGSIPDRFSAQQFSDYHSELNMSSLELGDSALYFCASSLRQGRSNQPQHFGDGTRLSIL.

CDR3 in amino acids: CASSVEGSGRGGGYNEQFF. CDR3 sequence (DNA): TGTGCCAGCAGCGTAGAGGGTAGCGGGAGGGGAGGGGGCTACAATGAGCAGTTCTTC. This chain connects TRBV9 to TRBJ2-1, with 11 bases aligning to TRBD2. After removal of 0 bases from V and 3 bases from J, the junction contained 11 bases not matched to a gene. Per the germline V gene, CDR1 is SGDLS and CDR2 is YYNGEE. The CDR3 extends over 19 amino acids.

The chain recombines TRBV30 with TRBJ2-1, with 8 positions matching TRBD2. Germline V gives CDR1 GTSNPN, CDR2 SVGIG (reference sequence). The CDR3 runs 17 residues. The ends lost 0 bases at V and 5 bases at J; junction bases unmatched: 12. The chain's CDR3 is CAWSVLGTRRGDNEQFF. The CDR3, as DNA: TGTGCCTGGAGTGTACTAGGGACTAGGAGAGGGGACAATGAGCAGTTCTTC.

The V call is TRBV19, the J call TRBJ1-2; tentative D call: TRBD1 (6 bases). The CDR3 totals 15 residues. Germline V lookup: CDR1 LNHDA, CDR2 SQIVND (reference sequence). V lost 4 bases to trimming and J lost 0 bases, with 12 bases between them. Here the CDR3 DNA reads TGTGCCAGTAGTACCCGACAGGAAGCTAACTATGGCTACACCTTC. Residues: CASSTRQEANYGYTF.

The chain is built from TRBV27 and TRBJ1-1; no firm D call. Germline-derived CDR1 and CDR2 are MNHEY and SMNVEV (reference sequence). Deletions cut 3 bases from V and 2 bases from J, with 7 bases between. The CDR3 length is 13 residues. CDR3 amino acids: CASSFEGNTEAFF. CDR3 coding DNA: TGTGCCAGCAGTTTCGAGGGTAACACTGAAGCTTTCTTT.

For the CDR3, the DNA is TGTGCCAGCAGCGCCGAGCTCACCGGGGAGCTGTTTTTT. Encoded protein: CASSAELTGELFF. The chain recombines TRBV6-4 with TRBJ2-2; D uncertain. Trimming removed 6 bases from V and 4 bases from J, with 9 bases in between. The CDR3 runs 13 residues. From germline, CDR1 is MRHNA and CDR2 SNTAGT.

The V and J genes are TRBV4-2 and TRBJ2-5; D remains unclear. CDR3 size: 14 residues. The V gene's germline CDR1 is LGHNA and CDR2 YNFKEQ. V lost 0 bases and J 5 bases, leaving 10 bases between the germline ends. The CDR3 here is CASSQDLREETQYF. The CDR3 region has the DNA TGTGCCAGCAGCCAAGACCTAAGAGAGGAGACCCAGTACTTC.

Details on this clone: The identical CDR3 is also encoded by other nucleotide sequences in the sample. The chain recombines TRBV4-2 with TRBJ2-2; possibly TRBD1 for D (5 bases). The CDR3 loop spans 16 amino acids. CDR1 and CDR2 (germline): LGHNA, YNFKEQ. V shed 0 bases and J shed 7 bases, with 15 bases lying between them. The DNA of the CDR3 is TGTGCCAGCAGCCAAGATGGTACAGGTCGGCGCGGGGAGCTGTTTTTT. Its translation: CASSQDGTGRRGELFF.

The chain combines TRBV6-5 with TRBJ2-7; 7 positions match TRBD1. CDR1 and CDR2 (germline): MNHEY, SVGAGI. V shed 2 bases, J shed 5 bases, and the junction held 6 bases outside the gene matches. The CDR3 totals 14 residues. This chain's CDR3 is CASSYGGQSDEQYF. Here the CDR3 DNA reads TGTGCCAGCAGTTACGGGGGACAGTCGGACGAGCAGTACTTC.

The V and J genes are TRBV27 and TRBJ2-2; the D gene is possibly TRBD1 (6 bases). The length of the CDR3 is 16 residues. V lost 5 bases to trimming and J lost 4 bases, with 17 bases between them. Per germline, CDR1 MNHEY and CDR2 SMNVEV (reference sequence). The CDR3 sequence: CASSPIVAGATGELFF. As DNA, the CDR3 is TGTGCCAGCAGTCCGATCGTGGCAGGGGCCACCGGGGAGCTGTTTTTT.